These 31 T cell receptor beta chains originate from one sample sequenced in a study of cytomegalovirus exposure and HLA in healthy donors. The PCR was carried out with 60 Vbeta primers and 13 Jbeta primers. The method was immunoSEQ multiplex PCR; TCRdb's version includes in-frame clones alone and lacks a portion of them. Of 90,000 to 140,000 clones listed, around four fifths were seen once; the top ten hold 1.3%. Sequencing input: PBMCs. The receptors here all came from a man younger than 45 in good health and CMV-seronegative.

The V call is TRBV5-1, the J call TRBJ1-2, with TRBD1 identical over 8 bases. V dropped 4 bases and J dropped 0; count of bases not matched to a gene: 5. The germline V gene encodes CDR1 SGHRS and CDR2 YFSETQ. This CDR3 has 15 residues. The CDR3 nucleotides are TGCGCCAGCAGCACAGGGGGAGGCTCTAACTATGGCTACACCTTC. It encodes CASSTGGGSNYGYTF.

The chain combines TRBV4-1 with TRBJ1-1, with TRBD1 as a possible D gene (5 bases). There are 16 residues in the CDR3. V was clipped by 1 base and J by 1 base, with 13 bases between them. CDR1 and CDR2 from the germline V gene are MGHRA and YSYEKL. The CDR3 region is CASSQGRGSSNTEAFF. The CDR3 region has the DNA TGCGCCAGCAGCCAAGGTCGGGGGTCTTCGAACACTGAAGCTTTCTTT.

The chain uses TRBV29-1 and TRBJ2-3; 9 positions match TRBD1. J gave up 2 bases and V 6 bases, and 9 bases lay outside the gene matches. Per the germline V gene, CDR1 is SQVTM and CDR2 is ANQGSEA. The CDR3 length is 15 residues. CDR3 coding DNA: TGCAGCGTCCCGCAGGGGACAGGGAACACAGATACGCAGTATTTT. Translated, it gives CSVPQGTGNTDTQYF.

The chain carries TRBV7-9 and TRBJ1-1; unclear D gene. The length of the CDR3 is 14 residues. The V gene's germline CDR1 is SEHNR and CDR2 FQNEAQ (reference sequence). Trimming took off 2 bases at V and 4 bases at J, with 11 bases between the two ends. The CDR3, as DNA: TGTGCCAGCAGCTTAAAGGGAGGGAGCACTGAAGCTTTCTTT. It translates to CASSLKGGSTEAFF.

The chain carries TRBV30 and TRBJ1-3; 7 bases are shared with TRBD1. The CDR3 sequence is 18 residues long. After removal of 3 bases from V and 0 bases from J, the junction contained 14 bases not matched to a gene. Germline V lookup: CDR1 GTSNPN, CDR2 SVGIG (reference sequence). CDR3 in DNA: TGTGCCTGGAGATTACCATTGACAGGGCCCATCTCTGGAAACACCATATATTTT. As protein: CAWRLPLTGPISGNTIYF.

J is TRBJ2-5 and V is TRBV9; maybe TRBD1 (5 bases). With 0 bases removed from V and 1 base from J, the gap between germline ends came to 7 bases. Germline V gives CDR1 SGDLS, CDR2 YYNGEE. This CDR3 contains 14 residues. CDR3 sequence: CASSVEGVQETQYF. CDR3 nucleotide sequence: TGTGCCAGCAGCGTAGAAGGGGTCCAAGAGACCCAGTACTTC.

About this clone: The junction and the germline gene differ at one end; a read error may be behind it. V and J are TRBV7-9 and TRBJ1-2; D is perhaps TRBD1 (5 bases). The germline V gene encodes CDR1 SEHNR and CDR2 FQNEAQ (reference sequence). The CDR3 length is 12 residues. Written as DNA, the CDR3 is TGTTCCAGCAGCTTCAGGGTTTATGGCTACACCTTC. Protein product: CSSSFRVYGYTF.

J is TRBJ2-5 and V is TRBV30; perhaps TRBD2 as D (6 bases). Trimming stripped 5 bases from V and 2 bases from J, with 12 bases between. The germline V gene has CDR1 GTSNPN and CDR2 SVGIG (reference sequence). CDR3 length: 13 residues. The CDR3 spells CAWGRGIQETQYF. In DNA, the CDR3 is TGTGCCTGGGGCCGGGGGATACAAGAGACCCAGTACTTC.

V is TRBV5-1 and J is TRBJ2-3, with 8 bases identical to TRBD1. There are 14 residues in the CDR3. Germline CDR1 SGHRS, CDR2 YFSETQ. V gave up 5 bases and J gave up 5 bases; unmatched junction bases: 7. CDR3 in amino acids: CASRRTGSGDTQYF. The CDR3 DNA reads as TGCGCCAGCAGGCGGACAGGGAGCGGAGATACGCAGTATTTT.

The CDR3 region has the DNA TGCGCCAGCAGCCAAGATTTAGCGGGGGGTCGGTGGGGCACAGATACGCAGTATTTT. This gives the protein CASSQDLAGGRWGTDTQYF. The genes are TRBV4-1 and TRBJ2-3; 10 bases are a match to TRBD2. Germline V gene sequence: CDR1 MGHRA, CDR2 YSYEKL. This CDR3 has 19 amino acids. V gave up 0 bases and J gave up 1 base; unmatched junction bases: 10.

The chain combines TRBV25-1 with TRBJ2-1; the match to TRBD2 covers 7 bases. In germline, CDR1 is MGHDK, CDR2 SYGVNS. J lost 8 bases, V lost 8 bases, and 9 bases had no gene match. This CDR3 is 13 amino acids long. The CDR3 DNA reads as TGTGCCAGCCCAAACCGGGGGGATGATGAGCAGTTCTTC. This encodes CASPNRGDDEQFF.

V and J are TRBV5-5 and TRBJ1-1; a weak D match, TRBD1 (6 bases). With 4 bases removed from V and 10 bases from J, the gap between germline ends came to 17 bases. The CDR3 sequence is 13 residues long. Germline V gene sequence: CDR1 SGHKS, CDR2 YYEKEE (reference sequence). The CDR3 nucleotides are TGTGCCAGCAGCCGTACAGGGATCGACCGAGCTTTCTTT. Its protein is CASSRTGIDRAFF.

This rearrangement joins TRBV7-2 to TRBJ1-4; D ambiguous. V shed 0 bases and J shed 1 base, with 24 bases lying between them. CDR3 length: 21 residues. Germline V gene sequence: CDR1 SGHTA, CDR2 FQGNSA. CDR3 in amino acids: CASSLAHPRLLPGETNEKLFF. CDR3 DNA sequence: TGTGCCAGCAGCTTAGCGCACCCCAGACTGCTACCCGGCGAAACTAATGAAAAACTGTTTTTT.

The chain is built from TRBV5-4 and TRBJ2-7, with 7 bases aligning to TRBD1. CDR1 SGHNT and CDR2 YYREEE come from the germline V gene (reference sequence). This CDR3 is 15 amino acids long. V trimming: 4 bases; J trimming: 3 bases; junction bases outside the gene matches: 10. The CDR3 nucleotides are TGTGCCAGCAGCGAAGACGACAGGGATAACTACGAGCAGTACTTC. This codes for CASSEDDRDNYEQYF.

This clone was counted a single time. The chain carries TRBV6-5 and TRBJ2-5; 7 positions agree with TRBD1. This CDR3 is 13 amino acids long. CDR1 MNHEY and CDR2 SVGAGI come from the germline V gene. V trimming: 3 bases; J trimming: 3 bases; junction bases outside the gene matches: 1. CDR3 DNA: TGTGCCAGCAGTTATGACAGGGAAGAGACCCAGTACTTC. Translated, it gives CASSYDREETQYF.

The CDR3 is CASSFAAGLNEKLFF. CDR3 nucleotide sequence: TGTGCCAGCAGTTTTGCGGCAGGGCTTAATGAAAAACTGTTTTTT. V gene TRBV28 combines with J gene TRBJ1-4, with TRBD1 as a possible D gene (5 bases). The germline gives CDR1 MDHEN, CDR2 SYDVKM. V lost 3 bases to trimming and J lost 4 bases, with 12 bases between them. This CDR3 is built from 15 residues.

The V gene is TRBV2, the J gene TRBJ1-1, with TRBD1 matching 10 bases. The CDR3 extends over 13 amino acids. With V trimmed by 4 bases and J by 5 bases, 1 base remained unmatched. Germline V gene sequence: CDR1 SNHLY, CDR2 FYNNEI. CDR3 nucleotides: TGTGCCAGCAGTGGACAGGGGGCAACTGAAGCTTTCTTT. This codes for CASSGQGATEAFF.

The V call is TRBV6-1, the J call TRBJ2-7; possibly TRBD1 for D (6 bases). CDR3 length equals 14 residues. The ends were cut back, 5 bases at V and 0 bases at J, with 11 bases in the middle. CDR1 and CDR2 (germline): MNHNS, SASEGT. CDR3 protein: CASSPGTPSYEQYF. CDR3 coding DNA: TGTGCCAGCAGTCCCGGGACACCCTCCTACGAGCAGTACTTC.

CDR3 protein: CASSFWDRDYEQYF. The CDR3 nucleotides are TGTGCCAGCAGTTTCTGGGACAGGGACTACGAGCAGTACTTC. The chain joins TRBV27 to TRBJ2-7; 9 bases map to TRBD1. The trim removed 3 bases at V and 3 bases at J, leaving 3 bases unmatched. CDR1 and CDR2 from the germline V gene are MNHEY and SMNVEV (reference sequence). The CDR3 spans 14 residues.

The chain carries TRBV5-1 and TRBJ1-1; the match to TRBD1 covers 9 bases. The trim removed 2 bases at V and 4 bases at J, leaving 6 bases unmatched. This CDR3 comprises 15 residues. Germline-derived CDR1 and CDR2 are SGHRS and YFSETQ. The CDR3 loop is CASSLLGQGSTEAFF. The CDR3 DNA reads TGCGCCAGCAGCTTATTAGGACAGGGGAGCACTGAAGCTTTCTTT. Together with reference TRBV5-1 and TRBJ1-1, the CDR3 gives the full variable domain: KAGVTQTPRYLIKTRGQQVTLSCSPISGHRSVSWYQQTPGQGLQFLFEYFSETQRNKGNFPGRFSGRQFSNSRSEMNVSTLELGDSALYLCASSLLGQGSTEAFFGQGTRLTVV.

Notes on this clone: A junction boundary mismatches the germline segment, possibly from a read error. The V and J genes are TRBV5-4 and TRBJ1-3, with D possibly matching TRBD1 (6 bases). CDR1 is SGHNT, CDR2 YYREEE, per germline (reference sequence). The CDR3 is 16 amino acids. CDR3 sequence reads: CASSLDRFISGNTVYF. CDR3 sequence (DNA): TGTGCCAGCAGCCTGGACAGATTTATCTCTGGAAACACCGTATATTTT.

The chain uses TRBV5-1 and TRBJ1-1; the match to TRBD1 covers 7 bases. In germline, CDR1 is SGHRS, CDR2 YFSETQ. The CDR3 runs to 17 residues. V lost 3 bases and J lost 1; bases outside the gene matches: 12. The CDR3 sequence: CASSSTTGTRWNTEAFF. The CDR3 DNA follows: TGCGCCAGCAGCTCGACGACAGGGACGAGATGGAACACTGAAGCTTTCTTT.

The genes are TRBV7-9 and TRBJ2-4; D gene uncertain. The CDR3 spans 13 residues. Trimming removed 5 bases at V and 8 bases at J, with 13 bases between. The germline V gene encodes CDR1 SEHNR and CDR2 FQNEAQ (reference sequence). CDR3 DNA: TGTGCCAGCAGCCACAAAGGAGAGGACATTCAGTACTTC. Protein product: CASSHKGEDIQYF.

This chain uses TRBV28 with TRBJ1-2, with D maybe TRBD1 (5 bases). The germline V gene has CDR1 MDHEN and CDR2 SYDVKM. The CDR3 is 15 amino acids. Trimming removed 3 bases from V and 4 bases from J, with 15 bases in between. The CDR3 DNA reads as TGTGCCAGCAGTTTGTCTCGGACACCACTCTATGGCTACACCTTC. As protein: CASSLSRTPLYGYTF.

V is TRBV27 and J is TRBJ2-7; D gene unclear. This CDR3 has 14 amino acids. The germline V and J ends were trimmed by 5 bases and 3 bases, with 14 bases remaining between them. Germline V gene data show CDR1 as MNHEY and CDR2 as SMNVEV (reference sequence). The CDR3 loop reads CASSAASSHYEQYF. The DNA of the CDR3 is TGTGCCAGCAGTGCGGCTAGTTCGCACTACGAGCAGTACTTC.

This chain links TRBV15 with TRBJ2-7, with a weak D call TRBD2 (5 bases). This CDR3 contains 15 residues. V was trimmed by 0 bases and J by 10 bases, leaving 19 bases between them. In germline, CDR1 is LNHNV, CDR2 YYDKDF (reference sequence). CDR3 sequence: CATSRDLSGGSFQYF. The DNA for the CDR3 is TGTGCCACCAGCAGAGATCTGAGCGGTGGGTCGTTTCAGTACTTC.

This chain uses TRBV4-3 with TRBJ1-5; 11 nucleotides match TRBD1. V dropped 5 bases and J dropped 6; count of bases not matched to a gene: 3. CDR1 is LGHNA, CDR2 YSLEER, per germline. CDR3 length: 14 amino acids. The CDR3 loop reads CASSVGTGGQPQHF. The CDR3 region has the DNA TGCGCCAGCAGCGTTGGGACAGGGGGTCAGCCCCAGCATTTT.

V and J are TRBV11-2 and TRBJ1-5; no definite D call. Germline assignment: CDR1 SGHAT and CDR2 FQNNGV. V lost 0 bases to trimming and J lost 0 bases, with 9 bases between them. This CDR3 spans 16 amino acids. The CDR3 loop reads CASSLDGRDSNQPQHF. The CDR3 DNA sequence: TGTGCCAGCAGCTTAGATGGGAGAGATAGCAATCAGCCCCAGCATTTT.

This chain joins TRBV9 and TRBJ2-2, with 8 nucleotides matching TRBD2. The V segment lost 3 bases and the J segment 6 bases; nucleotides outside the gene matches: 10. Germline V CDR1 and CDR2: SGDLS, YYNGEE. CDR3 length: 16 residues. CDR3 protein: CASSDGLALGPGELFF. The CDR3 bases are TGTGCCAGCAGCGACGGACTAGCCCTCGGGCCCGGGGAGCTGTTTTTT.

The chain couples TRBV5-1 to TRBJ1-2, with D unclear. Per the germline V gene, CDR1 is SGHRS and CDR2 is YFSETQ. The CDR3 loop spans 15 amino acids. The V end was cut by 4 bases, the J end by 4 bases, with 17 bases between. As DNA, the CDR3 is TGCGCCAGCAGCCCTCGCGGACGGGATTCCTATGGCTACACCTTC. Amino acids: CASSPRGRDSYGYTF.

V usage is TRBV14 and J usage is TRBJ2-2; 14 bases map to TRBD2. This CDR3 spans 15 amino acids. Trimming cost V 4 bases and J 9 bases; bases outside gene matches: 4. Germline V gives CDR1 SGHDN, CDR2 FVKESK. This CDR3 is CASSRTSGRFWELFF. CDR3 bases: TGTGCCAGCAGCCGGACTAGCGGGAGGTTCTGGGAGCTGTTTTTT.